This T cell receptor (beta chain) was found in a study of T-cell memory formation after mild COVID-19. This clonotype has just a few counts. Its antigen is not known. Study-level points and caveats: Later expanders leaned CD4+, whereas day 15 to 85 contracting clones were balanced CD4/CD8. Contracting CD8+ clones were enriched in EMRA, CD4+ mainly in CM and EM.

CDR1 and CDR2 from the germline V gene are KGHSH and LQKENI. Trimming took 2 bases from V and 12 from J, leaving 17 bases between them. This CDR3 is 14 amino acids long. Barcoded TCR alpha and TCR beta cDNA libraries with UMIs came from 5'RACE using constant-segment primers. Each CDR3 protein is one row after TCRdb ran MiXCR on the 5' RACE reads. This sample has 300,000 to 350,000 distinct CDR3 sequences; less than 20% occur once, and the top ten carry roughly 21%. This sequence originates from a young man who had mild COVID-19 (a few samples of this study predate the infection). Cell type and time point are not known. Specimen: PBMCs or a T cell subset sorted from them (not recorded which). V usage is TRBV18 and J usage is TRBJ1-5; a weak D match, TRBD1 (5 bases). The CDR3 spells CASSPDRSRAFQHF. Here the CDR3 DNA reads TGTGCCAGCTCACCAGACAGAAGCAGGGCCTTCCAGCATTTT.